This passage covers 14 T cell receptor beta chains from one sample sequenced in a study of PD-L1 blockade in urothelial cancer (dated by TCRdb to about 2017). The library relied on the immunoSEQ multiplex PCR assay. TCRdb's version of the immuneACCESS table is confined to in-frame rearrangements and falls short of the full clone set. An unresolved V gene accounts for under half of the shortfall where checked; the remainder is of unknown origin. The sample profile shows 50,000 to 60,000 clones; around 83% of them were found once. The ten largest clones add up to less than 3.5% of the sample. The specimen was PBMCs, collected around atezolizumab (anti-PD-L1) treatment. The receptors originated from a man aged 45 to 65 with urothelial cancer.

The chain combines TRBV5-8 with TRBJ2-1, with D hard to call. With 1 base removed from V and 4 bases from J, the gap between germline ends came to 12 bases. Germline CDR1 and CDR2: SGHTS and YDEGEE. The CDR3 totals 15 residues. CDR3 DNA: TGTGCCAGCAGCTTGTCTTCCAACTTATACAATGAGCAGTTCTTC. It encodes CASSLSSNLYNEQFF.

This clone was detected only a few times. This chain connects TRBV14 to TRBJ1-2; the D gene is possibly TRBD1 (5 bases). Trimming shortened V by 3 bases and J by 4 bases, and 15 bases separated the two germline ends. Germline V lookup: CDR1 SGHDN, CDR2 FVKESK. CDR3 length: 15 amino acids. Here the CDR3 DNA reads TGTGCCAGCAGCCAGCAACGTACTGACAGCTATGGCTACACCTTC. Amino acids: CASSQQRTDSYGYTF.

This clone was recorded only once. The chain uses TRBV7-9 and TRBJ1-6; 9 positions match TRBD1. Trimming at V came to 4 bases and at J to 4 bases, leaving 5 bases not matched to a gene. Germline loops: CDR1 SEHNR, CDR2 FQNEAQ (reference sequence). This CDR3 contains 16 residues. The CDR3 reads CASSSPQGAYNSPLHF. The CDR3 DNA follows: TGTGCCAGCAGCTCCCCACAGGGGGCTTATAATTCACCCCTCCACTTT.

The chain has TRBV2 and TRBJ1-1, with TRBD1 as a possible D gene (5 bases). CDR3 length: 14 amino acids. The germline CDR1 and CDR2 sequences are SNHLY and FYNNEI. Trimming took 0 bases from V and 5 from J, leaving 10 bases between them. The CDR3 DNA reads as TGTGCCAGCAGTGAAGCGCGACAGAGGACTGAAGCTTTCTTT. Protein product: CASSEARQRTEAFF. Full variable domain (missing parts from reference TRBV2 and TRBJ1-1): EPEVTQTPSHQVTQMGQEVILRCVPISNHLYFYWYRQILGQKVEFLVSFYNNEISEKSEIFDDQFSVERPDGSNFTLKIRSTKLEDSAMYFCASSEARQRTEAFFGQGTRLTVV.

The rearrangement uses TRBV19 and TRBJ1-2; 7 bases match TRBD1. The CDR3 is 14 residues long. Germline lookup yields CDR1 LNHDA and CDR2 SQIVND (reference sequence). V gave up 6 bases and J gave up 2 bases; unmatched junction bases: 6. The CDR3 DNA is TGTGCCAGTAGCTCCCGGGACAGCAACTATGGCTACACCTTC. Protein sequence: CASSSRDSNYGYTF.

This clone was counted a single time. CDR3 sequence: CATSRTGLAGVGDEQYF. The CDR3 DNA reads TGTGCCACCAGCAGGACGGGACTAGCGGGAGTGGGTGACGAGCAGTACTTC. V gene TRBV15 combines with J gene TRBJ2-7, with 14 positions matching TRBD2. V dropped 3 bases and J dropped 5; count of bases not matched to a gene: 9. There are 17 residues in the CDR3. CDR1 and CDR2 from the germline V gene are LNHNV and YYDKDF (reference sequence).

The chain uses TRBV7-3 and TRBJ2-5; the D gene is possibly TRBD2 (6 bases). The CDR3 covers 13 residues. Germline CDR1 is SGHTA and CDR2 is FQGTGA. Trimming left V 4 bases short and J 4 bases short, with 10 bases between. CDR3 sequence (DNA): TGTGCCAGCAGCTATGGGGAGGCAGAGACCCAGTACTTC. It specifies CASSYGEAETQYF.

This chain connects TRBV7-9 to TRBJ2-2; no definite D call. Germline loops: CDR1 SEHNR, CDR2 FQNEAQ (reference sequence). The CDR3 has 11 residues. V lost 5 bases, J lost 7 bases, and 5 bases lay in between. Here the CDR3 DNA reads TGTGCCAGCAGCACTGGCGGGGAGCTGTTTTTT. Translated: CASSTGGELFF.

The gene calls are TRBV27 and TRBJ2-4, with D possibly matching TRBD2 (7 bases). Germline-derived CDR1 and CDR2 are MNHEY and SMNVEV (reference sequence). With 3 bases removed from V and 7 bases from J, the gap between germline ends came to 13 bases. CDR3 length equals 14 residues. The CDR3 sequence: CASSFGGLGNIQYF. The CDR3 DNA sequence: TGTGCCAGCAGTTTCGGGGGGCTGGGGAACATTCAGTACTTC.

This chain connects TRBV25-1 to TRBJ2-7; 10 nucleotides line up with TRBD1. V shed 4 bases, J shed 1 base, and the junction held 4 bases outside the gene matches. Germline V gene data show CDR1 as MGHDK and CDR2 as SYGVNS. This CDR3 is 15 amino acids long. CDR3 in amino acids: CASSGGTGASYEQYF. CDR3 sequence (DNA): TGTGCCAGCAGTGGAGGGACAGGGGCATCCTACGAGCAGTACTTC.

The rearrangement uses TRBV30 and TRBJ1-1; TRBD1 is a possible D gene (5 bases). V lost 0 bases, J lost 9 bases, and 17 bases lay in between. Germline CDR1 is GTSNPN and CDR2 is SVGIG (reference sequence). The CDR3 sequence is 14 residues long. CDR3 bases: TGTGCCTGGAGTGTACCCCGCAGGGAGGGAAAAGCTTTCTTT. Translated: CAWSVPRREGKAFF.

This clone was recorded once. CDR3 coding DNA: TGCGCCAGCAGCCAAGAACATCCGCGAACGGGGAATCAGCCCCAGCATTTT. This codes for CASSQEHPRTGNQPQHF. This chain connects TRBV4-1 to TRBJ1-5; D is undetermined. The CDR3 contains 17 residues. In germline, CDR1 is MGHRA, CDR2 YSYEKL. Between the trimmed V and J ends, which lost 0 bases and 4 bases, there was a span of 16 bases.

The rearrangement uses TRBV13 and TRBJ2-1, with TRBD1 matching 9 bases. This CDR3 is built from 14 residues. Germline assignment: CDR1 PRHDT and CDR2 FYEKMQ (reference sequence). Trimming at V came to 5 bases and at J to 2 bases, leaving 1 base not matched to a gene. The CDR3 protein is CASSRTGAYNEQFF. CDR3 DNA sequence: TGTGCCAGCAGCCGGACAGGGGCCTACAATGAGCAGTTCTTC.

The rearrangement joins TRBV10-3 to TRBJ2-7; D may be TRBD1 (5 bases). V lost 3 bases and J 5 bases, leaving 11 bases between the germline ends. In germline, CDR1 is ENHRY, CDR2 SYGVKD. CDR3 length: 13 amino acids. In DNA form, the CDR3 reads TGTGCCATCAGTGAAGGGGTTCTCAACGAGCAGTACTTC. This gives the protein CAISEGVLNEQYF.